The sequence of this T cell receptor beta chain was determined in a study of T-cell reconstitution after alpha-beta-depleted transplantation in children. The study's findings and limits: Several hundred rapidly expanded clones from non-depleted graft cells reportedly supplied alpha-beta T cells about two months post-transplant.

This clonotype was seen more than once but under ten times. Its antigen is as yet unknown. Germline lookup yields CDR1 SGHAT and CDR2 FQNNGV. The junction had 7 bases not matched to a gene; V was cut back by 6 bases and J by 2 bases. The CDR3 has 15 amino acids. Library preparation (for TCRbeta) was performed with unique molecular identifiers. TCRdb re-called the PCR reads through MiXCR, storing one row per CDR3 protein. This table has 77,000 or so distinct CDR3 sequences, 15% to 20% appearing once. This specimen was PBMCs, mostly from graft donor cells, taken 360 days after TCRalphabeta/CD19-depleted stem cell transplant. The receptor was derived from a male patient under 10 years old who had a stem cell transplant for acute lymphoblastic leukemia, so the T cells may come from the graft donor. V gene TRBV11-2 combines with J gene TRBJ2-7; 10 bases map to TRBD2. The CDR3 is CASRIAGGGPYEQYF. The CDR3 DNA reads as TGTGCCAGCAGGATAGCGGGAGGCGGTCCCTACGAGCAGTACTTC.